This is a list of T cell receptor beta chains from one sample in a study of blood T cells in healthy people across ages. TCRdb analysed the 5' RACE reads with MiXCR anew, one entry per CDR3 protein. The sample consists of roughly 1,100,000 distinct CDR3 sequences, approximately 25% of them appearing once. These data were likewise used in another study, on T cells of mothers and their children.

The sequenced sample was blood. Receptor source: a girl aged 2 to 9 in good health. Both conserved end residues are part of each CDR3. Each record gives: clone size, V gene, D gene, J gene, CDR3 protein, CDR3 DNA. D genes are given only for firm matches. For some rows the clone size is stated as once, few or many, or as a class when expanded; others skip it.

>NA|TRBV7-8|TRBD1|TRBJ2-7
CASSPPTGMNEQYF
TGTGCCAGCAGCCCGCCGACAGGGATGAACGAGCAGTACTTC
>NA|TRBV5-1|NA|TRBJ1-1
CASSLSQVHTEAFF
TGCGCCAGCAGCTTGAGCCAGGTCCACACTGAAGCTTTCTTT
>once|TRBV10-2|NA|TRBJ2-1
CASSESRVIEQFF
TGCGCCAGCAGTGAGTCAAGGGTCATTGAGCAGTTCTTC
>NA|TRBV20-1|NA|TRBJ2-7
CSARRGSLNEQYF
TGCAGTGCTAGACGGGGTTCCTTGAACGAGCAGTACTTC
>many|TRBV5-1|NA|TRBJ2-7
CASSLVGEYEQYF
TGCGCCAGCAGCTTGGTTGGGGAATACGAGCAGTACTTC
>few|TRBV7-9|TRBD2|TRBJ2-1
CASSQLAGTYNEQFF
TGTGCCAGCAGCCAACTAGCGGGAACCTACAATGAGCAGTTCTTC
>once|TRBV29-1|TRBD1|TRBJ2-2
CSVYRGGELFF
TGCAGCGTGTACAGGGGCGGGGAGCTGTTTTTT
>few|TRBV21-1|NA|TRBJ2-7
CASSKAGTSGRDGHEQYF
TGTGCCAGCAGCAAAGCTGGGACTAGCGGGAGAGACGGTCACGAGCAGTACTTC
>NA|TRBV29-1|NA|TRBJ2-5
CSVEDSLWARQETQYF
TGCAGCGTTGAAGATAGTCTTTGGGCACGCCAAGAGACCCAGTACTTC
>few|TRBV11-2|NA|TRBJ2-4
CASSLGGFRGPIILAKNIQYF
TGTGCCAGCAGCTTAGGAGGCTTTCGGGGGCCGATAATTTTAGCCAAAAACATTCAGTACTTC
>NA|TRBV28|NA|TRBJ2-1
CASSLATNEQFF
TGTGCCAGCAGTCTAGCGACCAATGAGCAGTTCTTC
>NA|TRBV28|NA|TRBJ2-7
CASSLLGLGSYEQYF
TGTGCCAGCAGTTTATTAGGTCTGGGGAGCTACGAGCAGTACTTC
>NA|TRBV3-1|NA|TRBJ2-1
CASSQDHTNEQFF
TGTGCCAGCAGCCAAGATCACACGAATGAGCAGTTCTTC
>few|TRBV3-1|TRBD2|TRBJ2-7
CASSPGTNGGEQYF
TGTGCCAGCAGCCCCGGGACTAATGGTGGCGAGCAGTACTTC
>NA|TRBV12-3/TRBV12-4|NA|TRBJ2-1
CASLLEVYNEQFF
TGTGCCAGCCTCCTGGAGGTGTACAATGAGCAGTTCTTC
>NA|TRBV4-3|NA|TRBJ1-4
CASSQDRWATNEKLFF
TGCGCCAGCAGCCAAGATAGGTGGGCAACTAATGAAAAACTGTTTTTT
>NA|TRBV3-1|TRBD2|TRBJ2-1
CASSSGGGQYNEQFF
TGTGCCAGCAGCTCCGGCGGGGGGCAATACAATGAGCAGTTCTTC
>NA|TRBV10-3|NA|TRBJ2-3
CATQGQTDTQYF
TGTGCCACCCAGGGTCAGACAGATACGCAGTATTTT
>few|TRBV20-1|NA|TRBJ1-4
CSARRFGGSIEKLFF
TGCAGTGCTAGGAGGTTTGGCGGGTCGATTGAAAAACTGTTTTTT
>NA|TRBV2|NA|TRBJ2-5
CASSEEKTQYF
TGTGCCAGCAGTGAAGAGAAGACCCAGTACTTC
>NA|TRBV12-3/TRBV12-4|NA|TRBJ2-7
CASSFVKYEQYF
TGTGCCAGCAGTTTCGTTAAATACGAGCAGTACTTC
>few|TRBV13|NA|TRBJ2-5
CASSRGGGNQETQYF
TGTGCCAGCAGCCGTGGGGGCGGGAACCAAGAGACCCAGTACTTC
>NA|TRBV12-3/TRBV12-4|NA|TRBJ2-2
CASGEGGELFF
TGTGCCAGCGGGGAAGGCGGGGAGCTGTTTTTT
>few|TRBV7-2|TRBD2|TRBJ2-3
CASSSGTIDTDTQYF
TGTGCCAGCAGTTCCGGGACTATCGACACAGATACGCAGTATTTT
>NA|TRBV11-2|NA|TRBJ2-5
CASSLFPETQYF
TGTGCCAGCAGCTTATTTCCGGAGACCCAGTACTTC
>NA|TRBV12-3/TRBV12-4|NA|TRBJ1-4
CASRSPPEKLFF
TGTGCCAGCAGGTCCCCTCCCGAAAAACTGTTTTTT
>NA|TRBV18|NA|TRBJ2-5
CASSPPSTSQETQYF
TGTGCCAGCTCACCACCATCAACTAGCCAGGAGACCCAGTACTTC